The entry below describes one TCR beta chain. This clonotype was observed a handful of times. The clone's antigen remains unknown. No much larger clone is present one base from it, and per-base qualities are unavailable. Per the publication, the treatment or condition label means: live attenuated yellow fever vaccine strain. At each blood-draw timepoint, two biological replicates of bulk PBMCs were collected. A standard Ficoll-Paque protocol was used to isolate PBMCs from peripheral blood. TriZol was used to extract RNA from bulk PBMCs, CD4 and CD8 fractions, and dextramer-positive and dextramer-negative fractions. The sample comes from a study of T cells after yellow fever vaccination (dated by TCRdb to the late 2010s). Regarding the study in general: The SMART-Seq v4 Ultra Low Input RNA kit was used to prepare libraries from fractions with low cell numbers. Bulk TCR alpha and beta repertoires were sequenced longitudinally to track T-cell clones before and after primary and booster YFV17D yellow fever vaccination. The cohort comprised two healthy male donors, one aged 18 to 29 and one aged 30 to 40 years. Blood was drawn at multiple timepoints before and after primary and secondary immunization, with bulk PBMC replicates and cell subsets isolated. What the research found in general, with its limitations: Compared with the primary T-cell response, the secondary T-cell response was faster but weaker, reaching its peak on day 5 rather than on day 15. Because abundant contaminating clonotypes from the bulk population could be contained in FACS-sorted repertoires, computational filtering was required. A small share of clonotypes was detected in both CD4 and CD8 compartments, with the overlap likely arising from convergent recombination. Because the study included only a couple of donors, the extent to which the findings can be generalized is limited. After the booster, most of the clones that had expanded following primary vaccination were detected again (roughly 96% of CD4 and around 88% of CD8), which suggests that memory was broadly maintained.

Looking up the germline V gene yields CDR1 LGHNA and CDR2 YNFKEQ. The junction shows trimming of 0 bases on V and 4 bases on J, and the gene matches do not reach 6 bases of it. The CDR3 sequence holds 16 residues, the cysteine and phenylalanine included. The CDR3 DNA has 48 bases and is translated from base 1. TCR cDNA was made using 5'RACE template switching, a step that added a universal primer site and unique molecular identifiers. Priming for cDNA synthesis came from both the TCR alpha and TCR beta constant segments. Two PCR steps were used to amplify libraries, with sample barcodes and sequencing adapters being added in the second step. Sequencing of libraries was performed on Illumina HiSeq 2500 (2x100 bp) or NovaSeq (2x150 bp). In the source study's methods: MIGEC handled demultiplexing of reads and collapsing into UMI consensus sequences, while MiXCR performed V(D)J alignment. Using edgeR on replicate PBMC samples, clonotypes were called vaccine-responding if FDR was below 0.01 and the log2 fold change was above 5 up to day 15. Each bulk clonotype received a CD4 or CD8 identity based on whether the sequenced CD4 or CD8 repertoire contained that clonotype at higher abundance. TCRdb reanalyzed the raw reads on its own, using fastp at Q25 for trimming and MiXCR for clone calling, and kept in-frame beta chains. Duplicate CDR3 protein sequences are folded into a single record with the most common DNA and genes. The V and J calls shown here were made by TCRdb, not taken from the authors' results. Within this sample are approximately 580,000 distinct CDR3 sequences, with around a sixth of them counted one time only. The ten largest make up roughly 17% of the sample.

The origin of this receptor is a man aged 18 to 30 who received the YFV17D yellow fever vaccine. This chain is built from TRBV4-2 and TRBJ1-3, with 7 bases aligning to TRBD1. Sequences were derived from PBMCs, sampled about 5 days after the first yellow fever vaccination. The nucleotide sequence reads TGTGCCAGCAGCCAAGAGGTGGGGACAGCAGGAAACACCATATATTTT. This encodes CASSQEVGTAGNTIYF.